This TCR beta chain was profiled in a study of T cell changes during pregnancy in multiple sclerosis. Here immunoSEQ multiplex PCR was the method, and the copy in TCRdb shows in-frame clones only, minus some. The data hold some 64,000 clones, with about 90% observed a single time. The CDR3 sequence is 13 residues long. The ends were cut back, 2 bases at V and 4 bases at J, with 8 bases in the middle. Germline V lookup: CDR1 KGHSH, CDR2 LQKENI. The receptor was derived from a female donor with multiple sclerosis, enrolled in a pregnancy study. Here the sequenced sample was peripheral blood, taken in the first trimester of pregnancy. V usage is TRBV18 and J usage is TRBJ1-2; tentative D call: TRBD1 (6 bases). The CDR3 loop is CASSPEQGYGYTF. The DNA of the CDR3 is TGTGCCAGCTCACCAGAACAGGGCTATGGCTACACCTTC.